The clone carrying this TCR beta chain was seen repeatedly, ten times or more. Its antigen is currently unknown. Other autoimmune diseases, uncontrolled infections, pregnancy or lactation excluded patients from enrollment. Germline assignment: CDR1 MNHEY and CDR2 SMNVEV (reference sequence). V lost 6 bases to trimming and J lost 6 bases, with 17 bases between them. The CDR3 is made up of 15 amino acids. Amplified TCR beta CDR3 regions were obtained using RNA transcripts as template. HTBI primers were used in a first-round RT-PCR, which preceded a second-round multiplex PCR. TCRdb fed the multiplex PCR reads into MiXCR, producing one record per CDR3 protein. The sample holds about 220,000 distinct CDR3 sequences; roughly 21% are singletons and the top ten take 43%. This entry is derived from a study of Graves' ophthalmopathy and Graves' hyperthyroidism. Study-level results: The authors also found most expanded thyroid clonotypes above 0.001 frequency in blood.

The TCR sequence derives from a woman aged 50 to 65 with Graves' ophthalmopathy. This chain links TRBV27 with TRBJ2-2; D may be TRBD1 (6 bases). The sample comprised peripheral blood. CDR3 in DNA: TGTGCCAGCAGCCAAAACCCGACAGGCGCCGGGGAGCTGTTTTTT. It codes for CASSQNPTGAGELFF.